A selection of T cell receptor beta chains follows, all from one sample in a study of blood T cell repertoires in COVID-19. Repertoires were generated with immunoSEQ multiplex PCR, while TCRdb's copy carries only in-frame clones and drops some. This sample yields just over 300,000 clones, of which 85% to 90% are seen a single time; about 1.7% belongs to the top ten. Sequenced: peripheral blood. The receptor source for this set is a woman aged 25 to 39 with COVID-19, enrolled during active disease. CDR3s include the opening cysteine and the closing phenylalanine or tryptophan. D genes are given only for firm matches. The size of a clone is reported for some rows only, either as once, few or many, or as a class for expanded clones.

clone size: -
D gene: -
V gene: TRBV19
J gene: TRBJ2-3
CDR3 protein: CASSSGWSGADTQYF
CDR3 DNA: TGTGCCAGTAGTAGTGGATGGTCAGGCGCAGATACGCAGTATTTT

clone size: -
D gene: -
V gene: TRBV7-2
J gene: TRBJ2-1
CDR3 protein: CASSLMGPGNEQFF
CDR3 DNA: TGTGCCAGCAGCTTAATGGGCCCAGGCAATGAGCAGTTCTTC

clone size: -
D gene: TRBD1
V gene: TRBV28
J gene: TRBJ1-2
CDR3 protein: CASLGGRGRIPANYGYTF
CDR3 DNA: TGTGCCAGCTTGGGCGGCAGGGGGCGCATCCCAGCTAACTATGGCTACACCTTC

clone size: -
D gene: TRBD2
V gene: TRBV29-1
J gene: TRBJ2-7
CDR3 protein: CSVLAGGPYEQYF
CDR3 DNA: TGCAGCGTCTTAGCGGGGGGGCCCTACGAGCAGTACTTC

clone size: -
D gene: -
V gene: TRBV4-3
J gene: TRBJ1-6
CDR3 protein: CASSQDLGLKLLIF
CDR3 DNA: TGCGCCAGCAGCCAAGATTTAGGACTAAAGTTACTTATCTTT

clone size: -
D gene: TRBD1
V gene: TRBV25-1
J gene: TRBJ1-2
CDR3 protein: CASSGQGGNYGYTF
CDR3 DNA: TGTGCCAGCAGTGGACAGGGGGGGAACTATGGCTACACCTTC

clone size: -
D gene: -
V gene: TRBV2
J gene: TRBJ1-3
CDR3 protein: CASSDRVSSGNTIYF
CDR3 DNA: TGTGCCAGCAGTGACAGGGTATCCTCTGGAAACACCATATATTTT

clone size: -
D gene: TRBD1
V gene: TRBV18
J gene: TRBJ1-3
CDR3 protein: CASSPTGSYTGNTIYF
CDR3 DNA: TGTGCCAGCTCACCGACAGGGAGTTATACTGGAAACACCATATATTTT

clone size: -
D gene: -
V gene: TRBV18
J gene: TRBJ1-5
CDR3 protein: CASSPATTGQPQHF
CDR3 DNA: TGTGCCAGCTCACCCGCCACCACCGGTCAGCCCCAGCATTTT

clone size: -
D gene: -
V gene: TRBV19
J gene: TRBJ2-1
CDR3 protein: CASSMGHRAAHNEQFF
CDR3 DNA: TGTGCCAGTAGTATGGGTCACAGGGCGGCACACAATGAGCAGTTCTTC

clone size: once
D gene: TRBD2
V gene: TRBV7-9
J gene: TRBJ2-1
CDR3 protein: CASSSSAIPGLRVEQFF
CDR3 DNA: TGTGCCAGCAGCTCATCCGCTATTCCGGGACTACGAGTTGAGCAGTTCTTC

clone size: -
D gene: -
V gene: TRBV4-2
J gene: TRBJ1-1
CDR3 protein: CASSQEGVELSAFF
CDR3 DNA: TGTGCCAGCAGCCAAGAAGGGGTAGAGTTATCAGCTTTCTTT

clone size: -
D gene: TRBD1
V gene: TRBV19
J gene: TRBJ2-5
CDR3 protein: CASSIDGQGWETQYF
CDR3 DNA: TGTGCCAGTAGTATAGATGGACAGGGATGGGAGACCCAGTACTTC

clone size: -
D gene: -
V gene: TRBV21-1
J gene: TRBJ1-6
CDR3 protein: CARRGWDNSPLHF
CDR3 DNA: TGTGCCAGGAGAGGGTGGGATAATTCACCCCTCCACTTT

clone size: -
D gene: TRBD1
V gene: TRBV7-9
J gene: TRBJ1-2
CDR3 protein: CASSLGTGVRYTF
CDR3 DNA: TGTGCCAGCAGCTTAGGTACAGGGGTACGCTACACCTTC

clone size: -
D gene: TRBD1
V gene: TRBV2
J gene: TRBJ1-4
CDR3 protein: CASSEAGQGGIGEKLFF
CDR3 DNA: TGTGCCAGCAGTGAAGCGGGACAGGGGGGTATAGGTGAAAAACTGTTTTTT

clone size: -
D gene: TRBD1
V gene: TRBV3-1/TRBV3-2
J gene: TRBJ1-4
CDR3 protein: CASSLQTGINEKLFF
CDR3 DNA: TGTGCCAGCAGCCTACAGACAGGGATTAATGAAAAACTGTTTTTT

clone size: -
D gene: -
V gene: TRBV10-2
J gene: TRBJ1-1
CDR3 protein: CASRGWGGNTEAFF
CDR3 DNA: TGCGCCAGCAGGGGATGGGGAGGGAACACTGAAGCTTTCTTT

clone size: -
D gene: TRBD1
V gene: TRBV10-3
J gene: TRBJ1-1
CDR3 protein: CAIRTGAESTEAFF
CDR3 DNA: TGTGCCATAAGAACAGGGGCAGAATCCACTGAAGCTTTCTTT

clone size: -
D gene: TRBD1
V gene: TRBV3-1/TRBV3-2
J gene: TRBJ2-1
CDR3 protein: CASSLVFGQGANNEQFF
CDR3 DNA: TGTGCCAGCAGCCTGGTTTTTGGACAGGGGGCAAACAATGAGCAGTTCTTC

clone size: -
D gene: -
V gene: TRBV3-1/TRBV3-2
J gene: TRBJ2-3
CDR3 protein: CASSQGWSATQYF
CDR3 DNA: TGTGCCAGCAGCCAAGGTTGGAGCGCTACGCAGTATTTT

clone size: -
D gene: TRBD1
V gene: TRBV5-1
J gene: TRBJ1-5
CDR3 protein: CASSPGTGVWSNQPQHF
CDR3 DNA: TGCGCCAGCAGCCCCGGGACAGGGGTGTGGAGCAATCAGCCCCAGCATTTT

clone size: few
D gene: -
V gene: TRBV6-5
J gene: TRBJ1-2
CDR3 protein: CASSYSMAGLDYGYTF
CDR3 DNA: TGTGCCAGCAGTTACTCGATGGCAGGGCTGGACTATGGCTACACCTTC

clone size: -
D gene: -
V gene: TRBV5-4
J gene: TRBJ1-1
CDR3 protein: CASSPAGLLLTQTEAFF
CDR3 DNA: TGTGCCAGCAGCCCCGCGGGACTTCTCCTTACACAAACTGAAGCTTTCTTT

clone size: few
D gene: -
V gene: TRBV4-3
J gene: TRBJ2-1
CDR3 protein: CASSTGVAGEQFF
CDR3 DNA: TGCGCCAGCAGCACGGGGGTCGCGGGTGAGCAGTTCTTC

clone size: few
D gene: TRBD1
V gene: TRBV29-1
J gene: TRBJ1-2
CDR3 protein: CSVFTGDGYTF
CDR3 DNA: TGCAGCGTTTTTACAGGGGATGGCTACACCTTC

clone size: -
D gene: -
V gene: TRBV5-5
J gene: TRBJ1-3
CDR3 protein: CASSFYGNTIYF
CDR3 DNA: TGTGCCAGCAGCTTTTATGGAAACACCATATATTTT

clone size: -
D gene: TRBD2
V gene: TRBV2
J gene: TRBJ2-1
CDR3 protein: CASEERGAIHEQFF
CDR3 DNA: TGTGCCAGCGAAGAGCGGGGGGCCATCCATGAGCAGTTCTTC

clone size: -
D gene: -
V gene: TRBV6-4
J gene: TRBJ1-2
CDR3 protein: CASSPERGANYGYTF
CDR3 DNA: TGTGCCAGCAGCCCAGAGCGAGGAGCTAACTATGGCTACACCTTC

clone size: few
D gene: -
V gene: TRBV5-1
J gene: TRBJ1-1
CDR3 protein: CASSLQVMGTEAFF
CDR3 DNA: TGCGCCAGCAGCCTACAGGTAATGGGCACTGAAGCTTTCTTT

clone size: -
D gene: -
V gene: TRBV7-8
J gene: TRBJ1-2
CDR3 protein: CASSFSPPRVYGYTF
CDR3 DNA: TGTGCCAGCAGCTTTTCTCCCCCTCGGGTCTATGGCTACACCTTC

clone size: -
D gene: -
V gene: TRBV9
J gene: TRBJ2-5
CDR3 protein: CASSSPWGDETQYF
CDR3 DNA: TGTGCCAGCAGCTCACCCTGGGGCGACGAGACCCAGTACTTC

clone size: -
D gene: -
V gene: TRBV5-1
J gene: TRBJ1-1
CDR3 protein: CASSFGGLNTEAFF
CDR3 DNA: TGCGCCAGCAGCTTTGGGGGACTAAACACTGAAGCTTTCTTT

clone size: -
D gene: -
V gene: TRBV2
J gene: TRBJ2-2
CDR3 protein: CASSDRDSTNTGELFF
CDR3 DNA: TGTGCCAGCAGTGACCGGGACTCAACGAACACCGGGGAGCTGTTTTTT

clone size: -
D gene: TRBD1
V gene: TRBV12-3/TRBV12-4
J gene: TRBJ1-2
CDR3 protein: CASSLGTGYGYTF
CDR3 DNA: TGTGCCAGCAGTTTGGGGACAGGATATGGCTACACCTTC

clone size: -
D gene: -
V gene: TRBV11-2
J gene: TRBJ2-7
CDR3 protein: CASSLGRGGYEQYF
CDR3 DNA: TGTGCCAGCAGCTTAGGAAGGGGTGGTTACGAGCAGTACTTC

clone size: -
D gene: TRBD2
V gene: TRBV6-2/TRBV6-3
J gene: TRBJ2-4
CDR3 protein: CASSYGLAGREDIQYF
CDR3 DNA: TGTGCCAGCAGTTACGGACTAGCGGGGCGAGAGGACATTCAGTACTTC

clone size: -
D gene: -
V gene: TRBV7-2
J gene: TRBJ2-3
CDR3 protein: CASSPQGTDTQYF
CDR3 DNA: TGTGCCAGCAGCCCCCAGGGGACAGATACGCAGTATTTT

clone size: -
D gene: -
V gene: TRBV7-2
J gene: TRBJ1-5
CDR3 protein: CASNLGRGQPQHF
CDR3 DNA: TGTGCCAGCAACTTAGGGCGGGGTCAGCCCCAGCATTTT

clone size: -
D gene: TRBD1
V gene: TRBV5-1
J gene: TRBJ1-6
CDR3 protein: CASSLAAGGNSPLHF
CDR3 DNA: TGCGCCAGCAGCTTGGCCGCAGGGGGAAATTCACCCCTCCACTTT

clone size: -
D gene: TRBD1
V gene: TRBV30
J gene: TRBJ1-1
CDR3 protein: CAWETKIYRGRNTEAFF
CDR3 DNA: TGTGCCTGGGAAACCAAAATTTACAGGGGGAGGAACACTGAAGCTTTCTTT

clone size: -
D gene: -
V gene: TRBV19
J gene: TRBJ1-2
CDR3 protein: CASSPTGYGYTF
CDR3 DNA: TGTGCCAGTAGTCCCACAGGGTATGGCTACACCTTC

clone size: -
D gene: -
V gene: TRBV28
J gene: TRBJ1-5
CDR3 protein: CASDIGTAHSNQPQHF
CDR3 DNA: TGTGCCAGTGACATTGGGACTGCCCATAGCAATCAGCCCCAGCATTTT

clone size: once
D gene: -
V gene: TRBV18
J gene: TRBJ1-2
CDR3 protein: CASSLQSNYGYTF
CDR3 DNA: TGTGCCAGCTCACTCCAGTCTAACTATGGCTACACCTTC

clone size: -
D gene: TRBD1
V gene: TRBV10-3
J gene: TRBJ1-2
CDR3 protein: CAIREGQGDGYTF
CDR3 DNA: TGTGCCATCAGGGAGGGACAGGGGGATGGCTACACCTTC

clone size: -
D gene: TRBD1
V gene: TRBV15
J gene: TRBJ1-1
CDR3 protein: CATDTGTGVVDTEAFF
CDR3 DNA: TGTGCCACCGACACCGGGACAGGGGTTGTTGACACTGAAGCTTTCTTT

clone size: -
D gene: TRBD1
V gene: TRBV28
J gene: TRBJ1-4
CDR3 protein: CASRTPGQGEKLFF
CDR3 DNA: TGTGCCAGCAGGACTCCGGGACAGGGGGAAAAACTGTTTTTT

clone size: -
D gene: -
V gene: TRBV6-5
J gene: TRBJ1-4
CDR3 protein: CASSYAGDANEKLFF
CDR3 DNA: TGTGCCAGCAGTTATGCCGGGGATGCTAATGAAAAACTGTTTTTT

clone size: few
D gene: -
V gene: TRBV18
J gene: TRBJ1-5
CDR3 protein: CASSRDLSNQPQHF
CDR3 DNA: TGTGCCAGCTCGCGGGACCTGAGCAATCAGCCCCAGCATTTT

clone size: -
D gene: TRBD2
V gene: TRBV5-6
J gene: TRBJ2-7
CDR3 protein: CASRIGGLAGGDEQYF
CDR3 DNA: TGTGCCAGCAGGATCGGCGGACTAGCGGGGGGCGACGAGCAGTACTTC

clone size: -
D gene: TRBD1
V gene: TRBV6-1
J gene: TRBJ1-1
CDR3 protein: CASSGRDRGRVATEAFF
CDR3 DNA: TGTGCCAGCAGTGGCCGGGACAGGGGGCGGGTTGCGACTGAAGCTTTCTTT

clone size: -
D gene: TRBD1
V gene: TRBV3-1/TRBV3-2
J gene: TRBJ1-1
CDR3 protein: CASSPGQGVNTEAFF
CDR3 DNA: TGTGCCAGCAGCCCGGGACAGGGTGTGAACACTGAAGCTTTCTTT

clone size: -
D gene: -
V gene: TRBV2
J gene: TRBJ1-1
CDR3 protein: CASSEEAGTEAFF
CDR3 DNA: TGTGCCAGCAGTGAAGAGGCGGGCACTGAAGCTTTCTTT

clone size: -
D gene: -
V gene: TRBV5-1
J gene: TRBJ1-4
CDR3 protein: CASSLGLGGGEKLFF
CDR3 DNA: TGCGCCAGCAGCTTGGGGCTCGGGGGTGGAGAAAAACTGTTTTTT